The rows below give T cell receptor beta chains drawn from one sample of a study of monozygotic twins with inflammatory bowel disease. TCRdb re-called the 5' RACE reads and catalogs CDR3 proteins one per entry, DNA excluded. The sample has 300,000 to 400,000 distinct CDR3 sequences; the top ten hold 2.5% to 3%. Sequencing was done on a sample of blood. Receptor source: a human donor with ulcerative colitis or Crohn's disease, or a healthy co-twin of an affected twin (not recorded which). The CDR3 runs from the conserved cysteine through the conserved F or W. Fields, in order: CDR3 protein, J gene, V gene.

CASSFSQEETQYF,TRBJ2-5,TRBV7-9
CASSLTAEYGYTF,TRBJ1-2,TRBV7-3
CASSYFRGSYQETQYF,TRBJ2-5,TRBV6-5
CASSSIWAGGSGGELFF,TRBJ2-2,TRBV27
CSVEEQGSYNEQFF,TRBJ2-1,TRBV29-1
CASSDQSDGNEQFF,TRBJ2-1,TRBV6-4
CSARDRHTNTEAFF,TRBJ1-1,TRBV20-1
CASSFGLGIDREQFF,TRBJ2-1,TRBV6-1
CASSVNRNEQYF,TRBJ2-7,TRBV5-1
CASSQKPRTGISGELFF,TRBJ2-2,TRBV7-2
CASSPGSRGAYNEQFF,TRBJ2-1,TRBV18
CASSLGSTINEQFF,TRBJ2-1,TRBV5-1
CASSPQGGSNQPQHF,TRBJ1-5,TRBV18
CASSFNALAAGQQYF,TRBJ2-7,TRBV7-2
CASSSGHGADTQYF,TRBJ2-3,TRBV5-1
CSAKDRSQYNEQFF,TRBJ2-1,TRBV20-1
CASSPGAFGETQYF,TRBJ2-5,TRBV6-4
CSVGPGGQTYEQYF,TRBJ2-7,TRBV29-1
CASSRLAGRYNEQFF,TRBJ2-1,TRBV6-1
CSVAGGRGNTEAFF,TRBJ1-1,TRBV20-1
CASSQDSAWDSYNEQFF,TRBJ2-1,TRBV4-1
CASRPTQGVRNNSPLHF,TRBJ1-6,TRBV4-1
CASSQPGAAYEQYF,TRBJ2-7,TRBV7-9
CASSPEARNEQFF,TRBJ2-1,TRBV7-2
CASSPSLPTYNEQFF,TRBJ2-1,TRBV6-1
CASSPRQSEAFF,TRBJ1-1,TRBV18
CASSHTGLVDSPLHF,TRBJ1-6,TRBV3-1
CASSRGQGNDYGYTF,TRBJ1-2,TRBV4-3
CSAQPGGDQPQHF,TRBJ1-5,TRBV20-1
CASSYSTGFHSNEQFF,TRBJ2-1,TRBV6-5
CASSPRSSSYNSPLHF,TRBJ1-6,TRBV28
CASSFRTQADTQYF,TRBJ2-3,TRBV7-6
CASSLTGAARPEQYF,TRBJ2-7,TRBV4-1
CASFRDRDNTDTQYF,TRBJ2-3,TRBV5-6
CASSLRMGNEQFF,TRBJ2-1,TRBV9
CASSLADQTYEQYF,TRBJ2-7,TRBV5-1
CASSSRMDVDTEAFF,TRBJ1-1,TRBV9
CASSHTTSGGTDTQYF,TRBJ2-3,TRBV4-3
CASSSSPGLQETQYF,TRBJ2-5,TRBV7-9
CASSLTGVETQYF,TRBJ2-5,TRBV4-2
CASSQEGWGAHQPQHF,TRBJ1-5,TRBV3-1
CASIKSGSSYEQYF,TRBJ2-7,TRBV28
CSATIAPSSYNEQFF,TRBJ2-1,TRBV20-1
CASSLLGEVEETQYF,TRBJ2-5,TRBV28
CASSLRGQLQETQYF,TRBJ2-5,TRBV12-3/TRBV12-4
CASSFQRGGIDEQFF,TRBJ2-1,TRBV19
CSILPGQGGTGELFF,TRBJ2-2,TRBV29-1
CASSPGAAYYEQYF,TRBJ2-7,TRBV27
CSARDRPADTQYF,TRBJ2-3,TRBV20-1